What follows are 30 T cell receptor beta chains derived from one specimen sequenced in a study of blood T cell repertoires in COVID-19. The repertoire was sequenced with immunoSEQ multiplex PCR; TCRdb's copy has only in-frame clones and lacks some. The sample shows about 14,000 clones, roughly 75% of them seen only once. The sample comprised peripheral blood. The receptors were gathered from a boy between 2 and 10 years old with active or convalescent COVID-19.

This chain links TRBV19 with TRBJ2-3; a possible D gene is TRBD2 (6 bases). The CDR3 totals 16 residues. Germline loops: CDR1 LNHDA, CDR2 SQIVND (reference sequence). Trimming removed 7 bases from V and 1 base from J, with 18 bases in between. DNA for the CDR3: TGTGCCAGTACCCCGGGACTGCCCGTGGGCACAGATACGCAGTATTTT. Protein product: CASTPGLPVGTDTQYF.

V and J are TRBV5-4 and TRBJ2-7, with TRBD2 matching over 7 bases. CDR3 length: 14 amino acids. Trimming removed 4 bases from V and 3 bases from J; junction bases left unmatched: 7. CDR1 and CDR2 from the germline V gene are SGHNT and YYREEE (reference sequence). The CDR3 protein is CASSGGGRNYEQYF. The CDR3 coding sequence is TGTGCCAGCAGCGGGGGAGGGCGGAACTACGAGCAGTACTTC. Using reference TRBV5-4 and TRBJ2-7 for the parts outside the CDR3, the full variable domain is ETGVTQSPTHLIKTRGQQVTLRCSSQSGHNTVSWYQQALGQGPQFIFQYYREEENGRGNFPPRFSGLQFPNYSSELNVNALELDDSALYLCASSGGGRNYEQYFGPGTRLTVT.

The rearrangement joins TRBV30 to TRBJ1-2, with D perhaps matching TRBD1 (6 bases). Germline lookup yields CDR1 GTSNPN and CDR2 SVGIG (reference sequence). Trimming cost V 4 bases and J 1 base, with 13 bases left between them. The CDR3 consists of 14 residues. CDR3 DNA: TGTGCCTGGACCCGGGACAAGAGTAACTATGGCTACACCTTC. Its protein is CAWTRDKSNYGYTF.

This clone occurred a few times. The gene calls are TRBV5-1 and TRBJ2-3; 14 bases match TRBD2. In germline, CDR1 is SGHRS, CDR2 YFSETQ. The CDR3 covers 17 residues. After removal of 2 bases from V and 3 bases from J, the junction contained 5 bases not matched to a gene. The CDR3 loop is CASSLSRTSGGTDTQYF. CDR3 coding DNA: TGCGCCAGCAGCTTATCCAGGACTAGCGGGGGGACAGATACGCAGTATTTT.

In its sample, this clone was seen a few times. The chain recombines TRBV18 with TRBJ2-2; D may be TRBD1 (5 bases). V lost 2 bases and J lost 2, with 12 bases in between. The CDR3 is 16 residues long. Germline assignment: CDR1 KGHSH and CDR2 LQKENI. The CDR3 reads CASSPKAGSNTGELFF. The DNA of the CDR3 is TGTGCCAGCTCACCAAAGGCAGGGTCTAACACCGGGGAGCTGTTTTTT.

The rearrangement joins TRBV2 to TRBJ2-7; no firm D call. This CDR3 is 15 amino acids long. V dropped 1 base and J dropped 4 bases, with 14 bases sitting between them. Germline V gene lookup returns CDR1 SNHLY and CDR2 FYNNEI. The CDR3 DNA is TGTGCCAGCAGTGAAGGAAGGTATTCCGGGTACGAGCAGTACGTC. Its translation is CASSEGRYSGYEQYV.

The V gene is TRBV5-1, the J gene TRBJ2-5, with 9 bases matching TRBD2. Germline loops: CDR1 SGHRS, CDR2 YFSETQ. The CDR3 has 20 amino acids. Trimming cost V 0 bases and J 4 bases; bases outside gene matches: 19. The CDR3 reads CASSLAGLAGTRRKGETQYF. The CDR3 DNA is TGCGCCAGCAGCTTGGCCGGCCTAGCGGGAACCCGGAGGAAAGGAGAGACCCAGTACTTC.

The genes are TRBV5-1 and TRBJ1-1; D remains unclear. The CDR3 is 12 amino acids. Germline CDR1 SGHRS, CDR2 YFSETQ. Trimming stripped 6 bases from V and 2 bases from J, with 8 bases between. CDR3 nucleotides: TGCGCCAGCACGGGGTTCAACACTGAAGCTTTCTTT. Translating it yields CASTGFNTEAFF.

This sequence joins TRBV5-4 and TRBJ1-6, with 10 bases matching TRBD1. CDR1 SGHNT and CDR2 YYREEE come from the germline V gene (reference sequence). The CDR3 length is 16 residues. V was clipped by 2 bases and J by 6 bases; unmatched bases: 5. The DNA of the CDR3 is TGTGCCAGCAGCTTCTCCGACAGGGGGCTTAATTCACCCCTCCACTTT. Translating gives CASSFSDRGLNSPLHF.

The table lists this clone with a few counts. The chain recombines TRBV4-1 with TRBJ2-2; possibly TRBD1 for D (6 bases). This CDR3 is 16 amino acids long. CDR1 is MGHRA and CDR2 is YSYEKL in the germline V gene. The V end was cut by 3 bases, the J end by 2 bases, with 13 bases between. CDR3 sequence: CASSQGAYTNTGELFF. CDR3 coding DNA: TGCGCCAGCAGCCAGGGGGCCTACACAAACACCGGGGAGCTGTTTTTT.

The rearrangement joins TRBV19 to TRBJ2-1; the match to TRBD2 covers 11 bases. Germline CDR1 is LNHDA and CDR2 is SQIVND (reference sequence). The CDR3 has 16 residues. The junction had 8 bases not matched to a gene; V was cut back by 7 bases and J by 3 bases. The CDR3 loop reads CASTPSGGLFYNEQFF. In nucleotides, the CDR3 is TGTGCCAGTACCCCTAGCGGGGGGCTTTTCTACAATGAGCAGTTCTTC.

The V and J genes are TRBV6-5 and TRBJ1-4; possibly TRBD1 for D (6 bases). The CDR3 is made up of 15 amino acids. From germline, CDR1 is MNHEY and CDR2 SVGAGI. Deletions cut 6 bases from V and 1 base from J, with 12 bases between. For the CDR3, the DNA is TGTGCCAGCAGGCCGGTCAGGGGAACTAATGAAAAACTGTTTTTT. It yields the protein CASRPVRGTNEKLFF.

V gene TRBV5-4 combines with J gene TRBJ2-5, with 12 bases that match TRBD2. The germline gives CDR1 SGHNT, CDR2 YYREEE (reference sequence). The V and J ends lost 2 bases and 4 bases, in that order; junction bases with no gene match: 9. The CDR3 is 17 amino acids. CDR3 sequence: CASSLKGLAGSRETQYF. The CDR3 region has the DNA TGTGCCAGCAGCTTAAAAGGACTAGCGGGGTCCCGAGAGACCCAGTACTTC.

The V call is TRBV19, the J call TRBJ1-5; TRBD1 agrees at 7 bases. The germline gives CDR1 LNHDA, CDR2 SQIVND (reference sequence). The V segment lost 5 bases and the J segment 6 bases; nucleotides outside the gene matches: 4. The CDR3 contains 13 residues. CDR3 coding DNA: TGTGCCAGTAGTGACAGGGTAGGTCAGCCCCAGCATTTT. Its protein product is CASSDRVGQPQHF.

The gene calls are TRBV15 and TRBJ2-5; possibly TRBD2 for D (5 bases). Germline V gene lookup returns CDR1 LNHNV and CDR2 YYDKDF (reference sequence). The CDR3 is 15 amino acids. The ends were cut back, 1 base at V and 2 bases at J, with 11 bases in the middle. CDR3 coding DNA: TGTGCCACCAGCAGAGGAACGGGAAGGCAAGAGACCCAGTACTTC. Translation: CATSRGTGRQETQYF.

The J gene is TRBJ1-5, the V gene TRBV7-2; 9 bases are shared with TRBD1. The CDR3 runs 13 residues. Germline V gene data show CDR1 as SGHTA and CDR2 as FQGNSA. The ends lost 5 bases at V and 5 bases at J; junction bases unmatched: 1. CDR3 nucleotide sequence: TGTGCCAGCAGCCGGGACAGGGATCAGCCCCAGCATTTT. Its translation: CASSRDRDQPQHF.

This rearrangement joins TRBV5-4 to TRBJ1-6, with 7 nucleotides matching TRBD1. CDR3 length equals 19 residues. V lost 0 bases, J lost 0 bases, and 9 bases stayed unmatched. CDR1 SGHNT and CDR2 YYREEE come from the germline V gene (reference sequence). The CDR3 bases are TGTGCCAGCAGCTTGGGTTTCCCAGGGGGTAGCTCCTATAATTCACCCCTCCACTTT. It yields the protein CASSLGFPGGSSYNSPLHF. Complete variable domain (other parts from reference TRBV5-4 and TRBJ1-6): ETGVTQSPTHLIKTRGQQVTLRCSSQSGHNTVSWYQQALGQGPQFIFQYYREEENGRGNFPPRFSGLQFPNYSSELNVNALELDDSALYLCASSLGFPGGSSYNSPLHFGNGTRLTVT.

This chain connects TRBV2 to TRBJ1-4; no clear D. Looked up from germline, CDR1 is SNHLY and CDR2 is FYNNEI. Trimming removed 8 bases from V and 8 bases from J, with 12 bases in between. This CDR3 contains 12 residues. CDR3 DNA: TGTGCCAGCGCCAGTTACAAGGAAAAACTGTTTTTT. This codes for CASASYKEKLFF.

This clone was counted a few times. The CDR3 sequence is CAWRRGRVDGYTF. DNA for the CDR3: TGTGCCTGGAGAAGGGGGCGCGTAGATGGCTACACCTTC. The chain is built from TRBV30 and TRBJ1-2; 7 bases line up with TRBD1. CDR1 is GTSNPN, CDR2 SVGIG, per germline (reference sequence). Trimming cost V 3 bases and J 6 bases; bases outside gene matches: 7. The CDR3 spans 13 residues.

To note about this clone: Distinct nucleotide sequences in the sample also encode this CDR3. The chain is built from TRBV12-3 or TRBV12-4 and TRBJ1-5, with D tentatively TRBD1 (6 bases). The V and J ends lost 6 bases and 4 bases respectively, with 10 bases between them. The CDR3 runs 13 residues. The CDR3 here is CASRSTGNQPQHF. The DNA of the CDR3 is TGTGCCAGCAGGTCTACAGGGAATCAGCCCCAGCATTTT.

The J gene is TRBJ2-3, the V gene TRBV7-9, with D hard to call. The CDR3 extends over 15 amino acids. Germline assignment: CDR1 SEHNR and CDR2 FQNEAQ (reference sequence). Deletions cut 6 bases from V and 0 bases from J, with 13 bases between. Written as DNA, the CDR3 is TGTGCCAGCAGTTCGAATCTGACAAGCACAGATACGCAGTATTTT. Its protein is CASSSNLTSTDTQYF.

The table lists this clone with a few counts. The V and J genes are TRBV28 and TRBJ1-6; D is possibly TRBD1 (6 bases). CDR1 is MDHEN and CDR2 is SYDVKM in the germline V gene. Trimming pared 7 bases from V and 5 bases from J, leaving 15 bases between. CDR3 length: 15 amino acids. The chain's CDR3 is CASTNHRDHNSPLHF. In nucleotides, the CDR3 is TGTGCCAGCACTAACCACAGGGACCATAATTCACCCCTCCACTTT.

The chain uses TRBV10-1 and TRBJ2-2; TRBD2 matches 11 bases. This CDR3 spans 13 amino acids. Per germline, CDR1 WNHNN and CDR2 SYGVQD (reference sequence). V lost 10 bases, J lost 7 bases, and 5 bases stayed unmatched. CDR3 in amino acids: CATRGLAGGELFF. CDR3 DNA: TGCGCCACCAGAGGACTAGCGGGCGGGGAGCTGTTTTTT.

The genes are TRBV20-1 and TRBJ2-7, with D possibly TRBD1 on 6 matching bases. This CDR3 has 13 amino acids. V lost 3 bases and J lost 4, with 13 bases in between. Germline loops: CDR1 DFQATT, CDR2 SNEGSKA (reference sequence). The CDR3 nucleotides are TGCAGTGCTAGTTCCGGGACAAATTACGAGCAGTACTTC. Amino acid sequence: CSASSGTNYEQYF.

The chain carries TRBV25-1 and TRBJ1-4, with D tentatively TRBD1 (6 bases). V was clipped by 3 bases and J by 3 bases, with 14 bases between them. In germline, CDR1 is MGHDK, CDR2 SYGVNS. The CDR3 is made up of 16 amino acids. In DNA form, the CDR3 reads TGTGCCAGCAGTGATCGTCAGAGGGGGTCTAATGAAAAACTGTTTTTT. It codes for CASSDRQRGSNEKLFF.

This sequence joins TRBV20-1 and TRBJ2-7; 7 bases line up with TRBD2. This CDR3 region has 12 residues. The trim removed 3 bases at V and 7 bases at J, leaving 6 bases unmatched. In germline, CDR1 is DFQATT, CDR2 SNEGSKA (reference sequence). CDR3 loop: CSASPGGREQYF. The CDR3, as DNA: TGCAGTGCTAGTCCGGGAGGCAGAGAGCAGTACTTC.

This rearrangement joins TRBV9 to TRBJ1-1, with TRBD1 matching over 11 bases. With V trimmed by 6 bases and J by 4 bases, 8 bases remained unmatched. This CDR3 is built from 15 residues. Looked up from germline, CDR1 is SGDLS and CDR2 is YYNGEE. CDR3 sequence: CASTRGGTGGTEAFF. The CDR3 DNA is TGTGCCAGCACCAGGGGAGGGACAGGGGGCACTGAAGCTTTCTTT.

V and J are TRBV28 and TRBJ2-4, with D perhaps TRBD1 (6 bases). The CDR3 has 14 amino acids. From germline, CDR1 is MDHEN and CDR2 SYDVKM. Between the trimmed V and J ends, which lost 2 bases and 11 bases, there was a span of 16 bases. CDR3 loop: CASSLLEDHRVQYF. CDR3 nucleotides: TGTGCCAGCAGTTTACTCGAGGACCACAGGGTTCAGTACTTC.

V and J are TRBV6-2 or TRBV6-3 and TRBJ1-5; D is unresolved. This CDR3 is built from 13 residues. Trimming stripped 2 bases from V and 9 bases from J, with 11 bases between. In germline, CDR1 is MNHEY, CDR2 SVGEGT. The CDR3 bases are TGTGCCAGCAGTTACGGCGGGTTTAGGCCCCAGCATTTT. Protein: CASSYGGFRPQHF.

V is TRBV10-3 and J is TRBJ2-1, with D possibly being TRBD2 (6 bases). Per germline, CDR1 ENHRY and CDR2 SYGVKD. The CDR3 runs 14 residues. V lost 8 bases, J lost 5 bases, and 16 bases lay in between. CDR3 region: CAICGLASHNEQFF. CDR3 nucleotide sequence: TGTGCCATCTGTGGGCTAGCGTCCCACAATGAGCAGTTCTTC.